The next 16 T cell receptor beta chains were all read from a single sample in a study of blood T cell repertoires in COVID-19. Method: immunoSEQ multiplex PCR; TCRdb's copy keeps in-frame clones and lacks some. The table records tens of thousands of clones, approximately 90% of them present only once. Sequencing used peripheral blood. Every receptor here comes from a woman older than 75 with acute or convalescent COVID-19.

The J gene is TRBJ2-3, the V gene TRBV2, with 12 bases fitting TRBD2. This CDR3 comprises 15 residues. With 7 bases clipped from V and 5 bases from J, the junction kept 7 bases outside the gene matches. CDR1 is SNHLY and CDR2 is FYNNEI in the germline V gene. The CDR3: CASNSLAGGLDTQYF. The DNA for the CDR3 is TGTGCCAGCAATAGTCTAGCGGGAGGGCTAGATACGCAGTATTTT.

The genes are TRBV9 and TRBJ2-3; a possible D gene is TRBD2 (5 bases). The CDR3 is 13 residues long. V was clipped by 0 bases and J by 8 bases, with 10 bases between them. The germline V gene encodes CDR1 SGDLS and CDR2 YYNGEE. Written as DNA, the CDR3 is TGTGCCAGCAGCGTAGGGGTTGGAGGTACGCAGTATTTT. It codes for CASSVGVGGTQYF.

The J gene is TRBJ2-5, the V gene TRBV23-1; 7 bases agree with TRBD1. TRBV23-1 is filed as an ORF, its function uncertain. CDR3 length equals 16 residues. Germline trimming cut 2 bases from V and 6 bases from J; bases unmatched to any gene: 12. The CDR3 loop reads CASSQPGTAIPKTQYF. The CDR3 DNA reads TGCGCCAGCAGTCAACCCGGGACAGCCATCCCCAAGACCCAGTACTTC.

V is TRBV5-1 and J is TRBJ2-1; TRBD2 aligns across 10 bases. With V trimmed by 1 base and J by 6 bases, 4 bases remained unmatched. In germline, CDR1 is SGHRS, CDR2 YFSETQ. This CDR3 has 15 residues. The CDR3 DNA follows: TGCGCCAGCAGCTTGAAACTAGCGGGAACCAATGAGCAGTTCTTC. Protein: CASSLKLAGTNEQFF.

The table lists this clone with a count of one. V gene TRBV25-1 combines with J gene TRBJ1-2; 8 bases fit TRBD1. Trimming removed 4 bases from V and 2 bases from J; junction bases left unmatched: 6. CDR1 is MGHDK and CDR2 is SYGVNS in the germline V gene. This CDR3 comprises 15 residues. The CDR3 spells CASSGGQGGNYGYTF. The DNA for the CDR3 is TGTGCCAGCAGTGGAGGACAGGGAGGGAACTATGGCTACACCTTC.

The J gene is TRBJ1-2, the V gene TRBV5-1; D gene uncertain. The CDR3 is made up of 14 amino acids. Germline CDR1 is SGHRS and CDR2 is YFSETQ. Trimming stripped 1 base from V and 0 bases from J, with 7 bases between. The CDR3 reads CASSLMGANYGYTF. The CDR3 DNA is TGCGCCAGCAGCTTGATGGGCGCTAACTATGGCTACACCTTC.

The gene calls are TRBV5-1 and TRBJ2-2; the D gene is possibly TRBD2 (7 bases). The CDR3 spans 16 residues. Germline V gene sequence: CDR1 SGHRS, CDR2 YFSETQ. Trimming cost V 2 bases and J 4 bases, with 15 bases left between them. CDR3 region: CASSFTSGGGTGELFF. In DNA, the CDR3 is TGCGCCAGCAGCTTTACATCGGGGGGCGGCACCGGGGAGCTGTTTTTT.

CDR3 in amino acids: CASSVSQLAGEQYF. The CDR3 nucleotides are TGTGCCAGCAGCGTGTCTCAACTAGCGGGGGAGCAGTACTTC. The chain employs TRBV9 and TRBJ2-7; 10 bases agree with TRBD2. Trimming took 2 bases from V and 7 from J; bases not matched to a gene: 6. There are 14 residues in the CDR3. Per germline, CDR1 SGDLS and CDR2 YYNGEE.

The gene calls are TRBV19 and TRBJ2-1; TRBD2 matches 15 bases. The CDR3 is 17 amino acids. With V trimmed by 7 bases and J by 3 bases, 7 bases remained unmatched. Germline CDR1 and CDR2: LNHDA and SQIVND (reference sequence). DNA for the CDR3: TGTGCCAGTACCCGGACTAGCGGGGGGGCCCACTACAATGAGCAGTTCTTC. It codes for CASTRTSGGAHYNEQFF.

This clone was observed once. The V call is TRBV29-1, the J call TRBJ1-2, with 10 nucleotides matching TRBD1. The junction had 15 bases not matched to a gene; V was cut back by 7 bases and J by 4 bases. Germline CDR1 and CDR2: SQVTM and ANQGSEA. The CDR3 covers 16 residues. The CDR3 spells CSALLTGGGTGYGYTF. The CDR3 coding sequence is TGCAGCGCGTTACTGACAGGGGGCGGCACGGGCTATGGCTACACCTTC.

The CDR3 sequence: CASSPGTSPKRAFF. CDR3 DNA sequence: TGTGCCAGCAGCCCAGGGACATCCCCGAAGAGGGCTTTCTTT. The rearrangement links TRBV7-9 to TRBJ1-1; D is possibly TRBD1 (6 bases). The CDR3 spans 14 residues. V dropped 5 bases and J dropped 11 bases, with 21 bases sitting between them. CDR1 SEHNR and CDR2 FQNEAQ come from the germline V gene (reference sequence).

In DNA form, the CDR3 reads TGTGCCAGCAGTGAGTTCTTGAACACTGAAGCTTTCTTT. Encoded protein: CASSEFLNTEAFF. V is TRBV6-1 and J is TRBJ1-1; D is ambiguous. The CDR3 spans 13 residues. V gave up 3 bases and J gave up 0 bases, with 5 bases separating them. Germline V gene data show CDR1 as MNHNS and CDR2 as SASEGT.

This chain joins TRBV28 and TRBJ2-7, with 7 bases aligning to TRBD2. The CDR3 runs to 13 residues. V trimming: 6 bases; J trimming: 5 bases; junction bases outside the gene matches: 7. The germline V gene has CDR1 MDHEN and CDR2 SYDVKM. This chain's CDR3 is CASSWTSPNEQYF. The CDR3 DNA reads as TGTGCCAGCAGCTGGACTAGTCCCAACGAGCAGTACTTC.

The rearrangement joins TRBV7-3 to TRBJ2-2; tentatively, D is TRBD1 (5 bases). Germline CDR1 is SGHTA and CDR2 is FQGTGA. The CDR3 consists of 16 residues. The V and J ends lost 0 bases and 6 bases respectively, with 14 bases between them. The CDR3 region has the DNA TGTGCCAGCAGCTTAACCCCCAGGGCTGTATCCGGGGAGCTGTTTTTT. Translated, it gives CASSLTPRAVSGELFF. The full variable domain, its missing parts supplied by reference TRBV7-3 and TRBJ2-2, is GAGVSQTPSNKVTEKGKYVELRCDPISGHTALYWYRQSLGQGPEFLIYFQGTGAADDSGLPNDRFFAVRPEGSVSTLKIQRTERGDSAVYLCASSLTPRAVSGELFFGEGSRLTVL.

V gene TRBV29-1 combines with J gene TRBJ1-1, with a tentative D call TRBD1 (6 bases). The germline V and J ends were trimmed by 6 bases and 0 bases, with 14 bases remaining between them. Germline CDR1 and CDR2: SQVTM and ANQGSEA. The CDR3 has 14 residues. The CDR3 region has the DNA TGCAGCGTCCATGGACAGACCCTGAACACTGAAGCTTTCTTT. This sequence encodes CSVHGQTLNTEAFF.

The chain is built from TRBV6-5 and TRBJ2-6, with D unresolved. Trimming pared 4 bases from V and 0 bases from J, leaving 7 bases between. The CDR3 totals 15 residues. Germline V gene data show CDR1 as MNHEY and CDR2 as SVGAGI. The CDR3 loop is CASSLMYSGANVLTF. The CDR3 DNA follows: TGTGCCAGCAGTTTAATGTACTCTGGGGCCAACGTCCTGACTTTC.